What follows is one T cell receptor (beta chain) and its context. No antigen is known for it. This CDR3 is built from 14 residues. The germline CDR1 and CDR2 sequences are LGHNT and FRNRAP. With 2 bases clipped from V and 4 bases from J, the junction kept 0 bases outside the gene matches. This sample is drawn from a study of T cells in tuberculosis. Study details: IGRA-negative adolescents, IGRA-positive adolescents with latent tuberculosis and adults with active tuberculosis formed this South African cohort.

The study's findings and limits: Active tuberculosis alpha repertoires lay closer to GMM-specific TCRs than controls'.

Generated by immunoSEQ multiplex PCR, the TCRdb table keeps only in-frame clones and is missing some. The profile shows 35,000 to 45,000 clones, 94% of them singletons. Latent tuberculosis screening used tuberculin skin test and IGRA at entry. Each donor contributed 95,000 or so T cells on average, unsorted. The source is a donor aged 10 to 29 with latent tuberculosis or without tuberculosis infection. Some clones in this sample may be carry-over from other donors' samples. The J gene is TRBJ2-1, the V gene TRBV12-5, with TRBD2 matching 9 bases. The sample consisted of PBMCs. The CDR3 loop is CASGLLAGYNEQFF. DNA for the CDR3: TGTGCTAGTGGTTTGCTAGCGGGGTACAATGAGCAGTTCTTC.